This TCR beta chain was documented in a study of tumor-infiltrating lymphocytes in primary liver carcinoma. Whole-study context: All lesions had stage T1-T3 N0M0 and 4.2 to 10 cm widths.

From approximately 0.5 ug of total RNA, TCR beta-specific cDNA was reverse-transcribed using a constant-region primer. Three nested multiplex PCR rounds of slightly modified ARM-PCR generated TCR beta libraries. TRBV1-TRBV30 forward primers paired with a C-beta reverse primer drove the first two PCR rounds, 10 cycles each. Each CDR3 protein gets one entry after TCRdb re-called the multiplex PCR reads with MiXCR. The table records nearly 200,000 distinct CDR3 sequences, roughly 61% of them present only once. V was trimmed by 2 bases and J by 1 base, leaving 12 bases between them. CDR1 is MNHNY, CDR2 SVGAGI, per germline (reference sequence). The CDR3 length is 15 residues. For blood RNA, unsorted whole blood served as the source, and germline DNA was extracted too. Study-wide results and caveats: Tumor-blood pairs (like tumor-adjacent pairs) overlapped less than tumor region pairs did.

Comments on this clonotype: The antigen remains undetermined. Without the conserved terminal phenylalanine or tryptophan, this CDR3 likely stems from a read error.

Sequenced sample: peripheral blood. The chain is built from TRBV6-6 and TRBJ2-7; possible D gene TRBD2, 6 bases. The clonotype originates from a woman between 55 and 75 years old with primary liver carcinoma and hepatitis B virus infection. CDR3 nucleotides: TGTGCCAGCAGTTACGTCCAAGGGAGGTCCTACGAGCAGTACCTC. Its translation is CASSYVQGRSYEQYL.